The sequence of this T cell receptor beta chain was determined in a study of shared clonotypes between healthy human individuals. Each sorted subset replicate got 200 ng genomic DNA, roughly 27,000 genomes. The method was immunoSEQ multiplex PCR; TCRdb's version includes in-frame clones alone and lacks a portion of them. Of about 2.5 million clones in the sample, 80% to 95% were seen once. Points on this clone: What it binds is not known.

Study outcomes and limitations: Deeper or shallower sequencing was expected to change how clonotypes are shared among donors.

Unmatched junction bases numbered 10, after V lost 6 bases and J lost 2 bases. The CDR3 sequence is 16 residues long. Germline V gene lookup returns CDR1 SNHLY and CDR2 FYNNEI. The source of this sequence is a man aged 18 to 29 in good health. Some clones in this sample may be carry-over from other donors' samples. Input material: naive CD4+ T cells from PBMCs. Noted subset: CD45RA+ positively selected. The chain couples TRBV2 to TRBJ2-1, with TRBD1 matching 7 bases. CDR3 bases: TGTGCCAGCAGCAGAGCCGGGACAGTTACCTACAATGAGCAGTTCTTC. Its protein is CASSRAGTVTYNEQFF.